The 10 T cell receptor beta chains below were found in one sample sequenced in a study of blood T cell repertoires in COVID-19. Generated by immunoSEQ multiplex PCR, the TCRdb table keeps only in-frame clones and is missing some. The sample has about 380,000 clones, over 65% seen once. Sequencing was done on a sample of peripheral blood. These receptors came from a human donor with acute or convalescent COVID-19. The donor label of this sample is uncertain.

The chain links TRBV6-5 to TRBJ2-7; 8 bases match TRBD1. The germline CDR1 and CDR2 sequences are MNHEY and SVGAGI. The trim removed 5 bases at V and 6 bases at J, leaving 12 bases unmatched. The CDR3 is made up of 15 amino acids. The CDR3 is CASSPRTGLLSEQYF. CDR3 bases: TGTGCCAGCAGTCCTCGGACAGGGTTATTAAGCGAGCAGTACTTC.

The chain uses TRBV14 and TRBJ2-1; 7 bases line up with TRBD2. Germline V lookup: CDR1 SGHDN, CDR2 FVKESK. There are 14 residues in the CDR3. Trimming at V came to 4 bases and at J to 6 bases, leaving 6 bases not matched to a gene. CDR3 bases: TGTGCCAGCAGCCTCTTGGGGAGGGGCAATGAGCAGTTCTTC. It encodes CASSLLGRGNEQFF.

The rearrangement uses TRBV18 and TRBJ2-7, with 9 positions matching TRBD1. Per germline, CDR1 KGHSH and CDR2 LQKENI. The CDR3 length is 17 residues. J was trimmed by 9 bases and V by 4 bases; bases with no gene match: 19. The CDR3 protein is CASSLGASGQGDLGQYF. The CDR3 DNA sequence: TGTGCCAGCTCACTGGGCGCGTCGGGACAGGGTGACCTCGGGCAGTACTTC.

The chain recombines TRBV19 with TRBJ1-3; TRBD1 agrees at 7 bases. In germline, CDR1 is LNHDA, CDR2 SQIVND (reference sequence). V shed 5 bases, J shed 6 bases, and the junction held 10 bases outside the gene matches. This CDR3 has 15 amino acids. CDR3 DNA: TGTGCCAGTAGTTTAATAGACAGGGACGCAAACACCATATATTTT. It specifies CASSLIDRDANTIYF.

The CDR3 here is CASRLTGTGELFF. The CDR3 nucleotides are TGTGCCAGCAGATTAACGGGCACCGGGGAGCTGTTTTTT. This chain joins TRBV12-3 or TRBV12-4 and TRBJ2-2; D remains unclear. Trimming left V 6 bases short and J 4 bases short, with 9 bases between. The CDR3 length is 13 residues.

The count of this clone is one. The rearrangement uses TRBV2 and TRBJ1-1; D perhaps matches TRBD1 (5 bases). The CDR3 is 14 amino acids. CDR1 is SNHLY, CDR2 FYNNEI, per germline. With 7 bases removed from V and 2 bases from J, the gap between germline ends came to 14 bases. The DNA for the CDR3 is TGTGCCAGCACCCTAGGGCAGGGAAACACTGAAGCTTTCTTT. Amino acid sequence: CASTLGQGNTEAFF.

The genes are TRBV11-2 and TRBJ1-2; perhaps TRBD1 as D (5 bases). The germline V gene has CDR1 SGHAT and CDR2 FQNNGV. This CDR3 is 13 amino acids long. Trimming left V 5 bases short and J 2 bases short, with 9 bases between. CDR3: CASSLGLNYGYTF. CDR3 bases: TGTGCCAGCAGCCTGGGGCTGAACTATGGCTACACCTTC.

The chain recombines TRBV2 with TRBJ1-1; 8 bases map to TRBD1. The germline CDR1 and CDR2 sequences are SNHLY and FYNNEI. The CDR3 has 14 amino acids. Losses at the gene ends were 6 bases for V and 0 bases for J; bases not matched to a gene: 3. The CDR3 reads CASRGQAMNTEAFF. CDR3 DNA: TGTGCCAGCAGGGGACAGGCGATGAACACTGAAGCTTTCTTT.

V is TRBV6-2 or TRBV6-3 and J is TRBJ1-2, with 10 bases identical to TRBD1. The CDR3 sequence is 16 residues long. With V trimmed by 6 bases and J by 4 bases, 11 bases remained unmatched. Germline loops: CDR1 MNHEY, CDR2 SVGEGT. In nucleotides, the CDR3 is TGTGCCAGCAGCCCTGACGGGACAGGGGCACCCTATGGCTACACCTTC. Amino acids: CASSPDGTGAPYGYTF.

This chain links TRBV2 with TRBJ1-5, with TRBD1 as a possible D gene (5 bases). Per germline, CDR1 SNHLY and CDR2 FYNNEI. The CDR3 extends over 16 amino acids. V was trimmed by 8 bases and J by 1 base, leaving 18 bases between them. CDR3 nucleotides: TGTGCCAGCGCGGGACGGACCTTAAGGAGCAATCAGCCCCAGCATTTT. Translating it yields CASAGRTLRSNQPQHF.